These 31 T cell receptor beta chains were all obtained from the same sample, sequenced in a study of vaccination and CD4 T cells after COVID-19. Antigens for these TCRs are unknown. CD4+ T cells that had been cultured provided DNA sequenced with the Oncomine TCR Beta short-read assay. TCRdb processed the PCR reads anew with MiXCR; each CDR3 protein has one entry. Of fewer than 15,000 distinct CDR3 sequences listed, around 30% were seen once; the top ten hold 9.5% to 13%. Specified treatment: roughly 10-day PBMC culture with coronavirus spike peptide pools or control peptides (ViraFEST assay). The sequencing sample was made of CD4+ T cells from blood, cultured in vitro. All receptors derive from a human donor who had recovered from COVID-19.

The V call is TRBV12-5, the J call TRBJ2-3, with unresolved D. The germline CDR1 and CDR2 sequences are LGHNT and FRNRAP. The germline V and J ends were trimmed by 5 bases and 1 base, with 7 bases remaining between them. The CDR3 is 13 residues long. CDR3 sequence (DNA): TGTGCTAGTGGTAAAAGCGGCACAGATACGCAGTATTTT. It encodes CASGKSGTDTQYF.

V and J are TRBV24-1 and TRBJ1-4, with D possibly matching TRBD1 (5 bases). CDR1 and CDR2 (germline): KGHDR, SFDVKD. The CDR3 covers 14 residues. The ends were cut back, 3 bases at V and 5 bases at J, with 9 bases in the middle. In DNA form, the CDR3 reads TGTGCCACCAGTGATCCCGGGGACAATGAAAAACTGTTTTTT. Translating it yields CATSDPGDNEKLFF.

This clonotype was observed a handful of times. The rearrangement uses TRBV28 and TRBJ2-2; 11 nucleotides match TRBD2. The germline gives CDR1 MDHEN, CDR2 SYDVKM. V trimming: 7 bases; J trimming: 5 bases; junction bases outside the gene matches: 3. The CDR3 is made up of 14 amino acids. Here the CDR3 reads CASKLAGVTGELFF. CDR3 sequence (DNA): TGTGCCAGCAAACTAGCGGGAGTTACCGGGGAGCTGTTTTTT.

This clonotype was seen a few times. The chain uses TRBV6-1 and TRBJ2-4; 8 bases are shared with TRBD1. The CDR3 consists of 16 residues. V dropped 3 bases and J dropped 6; count of bases not matched to a gene: 10. Per the germline V gene, CDR1 is MNHNS and CDR2 is SASEGT. CDR3 nucleotide sequence: TGTGCCAGCAGTGAGGTTCCTACAGGGGGGCTAAACATTCAGTACTTC. It yields the protein CASSEVPTGGLNIQYF.

This clonotype was observed a handful of times. Here the CDR3 reads CSASLISGALQGASNQPQHF. In DNA form, the CDR3 reads TGCAGTGCTAGTCTGATAAGTGGCGCCTTACAGGGAGCTAGCAATCAGCCCCAGCATTTT. The J gene is TRBJ1-5, the V gene TRBV20-1; maybe TRBD1 (6 bases). The CDR3 covers 20 residues. V was clipped by 3 bases and J by 0 bases, with 27 bases between them. Germline CDR1 is DFQATT and CDR2 is SNEGSKA (reference sequence).

The V gene is TRBV10-3, the J gene TRBJ2-5; the match to TRBD2 covers 10 bases. Germline V lookup: CDR1 ENHRY, CDR2 SYGVKD. The CDR3 covers 14 residues. With V trimmed by 4 bases and J by 5 bases, 4 bases remained unmatched. The CDR3 DNA sequence: TGTGCCATCAGTGCCGGGACTAGCGCGGAGACCCAGTACTTC. Its protein is CAISAGTSAETQYF.

This clonotype was seen a handful of times. The CDR3 here is CASSKRRVSKELFF. In nucleotides, the CDR3 is TGTGCCAGCAGCAAACGGAGGGTTTCTAAGGAGCTGTTTTTT. The chain employs TRBV7-2 and TRBJ2-2; D perhaps matches TRBD2 (6 bases). V was cut by 5 bases and J by 10 bases, with 17 bases left in between. Germline V CDR1 and CDR2: SGHTA, FQGNSA. This CDR3 region has 14 residues.

This clonotype was counted only a few times. The gene calls are TRBV20-1 and TRBJ2-3; 9 nucleotides match TRBD2. CDR3 length equals 16 residues. Per the germline V gene, CDR1 is DFQATT and CDR2 is SNEGSKA (reference sequence). V dropped 6 bases and J dropped 0; count of bases not matched to a gene: 10. The CDR3 loop is CSAGRGLASSTDTQYF. CDR3 coding DNA: TGCAGTGCCGGCCGAGGACTAGCGAGTAGCACAGATACGCAGTATTTT.

The chain joins TRBV4-1 to TRBJ1-6; TRBD1 aligns across 7 bases. Trimming took 2 bases from V and 10 from J; bases not matched to a gene: 8. The CDR3 length is 15 residues. Germline lookup yields CDR1 MGHRA and CDR2 YSYEKL. CDR3 nucleotides: TGCGCCAGCAGCCAATTAGCAGGGGGTAGGTCACCCCTCCACTTT. As protein: CASSQLAGGRSPLHF.

The sample holds a few counts of this clonotype. The chain uses TRBV7-8 and TRBJ2-5, with 7 bases aligning to TRBD1. The V gene's germline CDR1 is SGHVS and CDR2 FQNEAQ. V lost 5 bases, J lost 4 bases, and 7 bases stayed unmatched. CDR3 size: 14 residues. The CDR3 DNA follows: TGTGCCAGCAGCGGCCCCTCAGGGGGAGAGACCCAGTACTTC. Protein sequence: CASSGPSGGETQYF.

The rearrangement uses TRBV19 and TRBJ2-3; possibly TRBD2 for D (5 bases). Between the trimmed V and J ends, which lost 2 bases and 2 bases, there was a span of 14 bases. The CDR3 contains 16 residues. The germline gives CDR1 LNHDA, CDR2 SQIVND (reference sequence). The CDR3 DNA follows: TGTGCCAGTAGTATATTCGGAGCGGAGTCCACAGATACGCAGTATTTT. Its protein product is CASSIFGAESTDTQYF.

A few counts support this clonotype. V usage is TRBV7-2 and J usage is TRBJ2-3; D gene unclear. From germline, CDR1 is SGHTA and CDR2 FQGNSA. V was trimmed by 6 bases and J by 4 bases, leaving 8 bases between them. The CDR3 totals 12 residues. Here the CDR3 reads CASRLQADTQYF. As DNA, the CDR3 is TGTGCCAGCAGATTACAAGCAGATACGCAGTATTTT.

V is TRBV20-1 and J is TRBJ2-1; TRBD2 aligns across 11 bases. Trimming removed 6 bases from V and 0 bases from J; junction bases left unmatched: 13. The CDR3 is 18 residues long. CDR1 and CDR2 (germline): DFQATT, SNEGSKA (reference sequence). CDR3 bases: TGCAGTGCCACCCGGAAACTAGCGGGAGTGTACTCCTACAATGAGCAGTTCTTC. It yields the protein CSATRKLAGVYSYNEQFF.

This clonotype has more than one count but fewer than ten. The chain uses TRBV12-3 or TRBV12-4 and TRBJ1-2; D not resolved. V lost 7 bases to trimming and J lost 4 bases, with 10 bases between them. This CDR3 is built from 12 residues. CDR3 sequence: CASKTRSYGYTF. Here the CDR3 DNA reads TGTGCCAGCAAGACACGTAGCTATGGCTACACCTTC.

In its sample, this clonotype was seen a few times. The V gene is TRBV10-3, the J gene TRBJ1-1; D gene uncertain. Trimming took 3 bases from V and 4 from J, leaving 15 bases between them. The CDR3 runs 15 residues. CDR1 is ENHRY and CDR2 is SYGVKD in the germline V gene. The CDR3 DNA is TGTGCCATCAGTGACAGAAAGGGTTGGGGCACTGAAGCTTTCTTT. This translates into CAISDRKGWGTEAFF.

The chain combines TRBV20-1 with TRBJ1-1, with 8 bases that match TRBD1. Per germline, CDR1 DFQATT and CDR2 SNEGSKA (reference sequence). This CDR3 contains 15 residues. With V trimmed by 4 bases and J by 5 bases, 12 bases remained unmatched. CDR3 region: CSAIGTGILGTEAFF. The CDR3, as DNA: TGCAGTGCTATAGGGACAGGCATTCTAGGAACTGAAGCTTTCTTT.

The chain carries TRBV28 and TRBJ1-5; no firm D call. This CDR3 is 14 amino acids long. Germline values: CDR1 MDHEN, CDR2 SYDVKM. V gave up 3 bases and J gave up 4 bases, with 10 bases separating them. CDR3 DNA: TGTGCCAGCAGTTTGGTTCAGCCTAATCAGCCCCAGCATTTT. Its protein product is CASSLVQPNQPQHF.

The CDR3, as DNA: TGTGCCAGCTCCTTAGGGGCCTACCTAATCTACGAGCAGTACTTC. Translated: CASSLGAYLIYEQYF. The chain carries TRBV27 and TRBJ2-7, with a weak D call TRBD1 (5 bases). CDR3 size: 15 residues. Trimming stripped 8 bases from V and 3 bases from J, with 20 bases between. Germline V CDR1 and CDR2: MNHEY, SMNVEV (reference sequence).

This clonotype was detected a few times. The rearrangement joins TRBV4-1 to TRBJ2-3; perhaps TRBD1 as D (5 bases). Germline-derived CDR1 and CDR2 are MGHRA and YSYEKL. This CDR3 has 17 amino acids. Trimming shortened V by 3 bases and J by 0 bases, and 16 bases separated the two germline ends. The CDR3 nucleotides read TGCGCCAGCAGCCAGGCCCAGACAGCAAAAAGCACAGATACGCAGTATTTT. This translates into CASSQAQTAKSTDTQYF.

This clonotype was seen a single time. This chain uses TRBV2 with TRBJ1-4; TRBD1 matches at 9 bases. V lost 2 bases to trimming and J lost 8 bases; unmatched junction nucleotides: 3. The germline CDR1 and CDR2 sequences are SNHLY and FYNNEI. CDR3 length: 14 residues. In DNA form, the CDR3 reads TGTGCCAGCAGTGAATTACAGGGGGCGGAAAAACTGTTTTTT. This gives the protein CASSELQGAEKLFF.

This clonotype appeared a few times. The J gene is TRBJ1-5, the V gene TRBV6-2 or TRBV6-3, with D hard to call. V lost 0 bases and J 10 bases, leaving 13 bases between the germline ends. The CDR3 has 14 residues. The germline V gene has CDR1 MNHEY and CDR2 SVGEGT. As DNA, the CDR3 is TGTGCCAGCAGTTACTCACCAGTCCTGACCCCCCAGCATTTT. The encoded protein is CASSYSPVLTPQHF.

The CDR3 bases are TGTGCCAGCTCAAAAGACAGGGGATTCAACGAGCAGTACTTC. This gives the protein CASSKDRGFNEQYF. This chain links TRBV18 with TRBJ2-7; 8 nucleotides agree with TRBD1. CDR3 length: 14 amino acids. Germline-derived CDR1 and CDR2 are KGHSH and LQKENI. With V trimmed by 5 bases and J by 5 bases, 8 bases remained unmatched.

V gene TRBV20-1 combines with J gene TRBJ2-7, with 13 bases identical to TRBD2. The CDR3 runs to 14 residues. V was pared by 6 bases and J by 2 bases, with 4 bases of the junction left unmatched. The germline V gene encodes CDR1 DFQATT and CDR2 SNEGSKA (reference sequence). As DNA, the CDR3 is TGCAGTGCCCAGGGACTAGCGGGAACCTACGAGCAGTACTTC. Residues: CSAQGLAGTYEQYF.

The chain recombines TRBV6-5 with TRBJ1-2, with D unresolved. V was clipped by 4 bases and J by 4 bases, with 19 bases between them. This CDR3 is 16 amino acids long. Germline CDR1 and CDR2: MNHEY and SVGAGI. CDR3 coding DNA: TGTGCCAGCAGTTCAAACCATGGATCTGGGTTCTATGGCTACACCTTC. Its protein is CASSSNHGSGFYGYTF.

This clonotype was counted only a few times. The chain uses TRBV20-1 and TRBJ1-5, with a possible D match to TRBD1 (6 bases). The V and J ends lost 4 bases and 6 bases respectively, with 16 bases between them. Germline-derived CDR1 and CDR2 are DFQATT and SNEGSKA (reference sequence). CDR3 length: 14 residues. The CDR3 is CSATGGGARQPQHF. The DNA for the CDR3 is TGCAGTGCTACGGGTGGGGGGGCTCGTCAGCCCCAGCATTTT.

This clonotype occurred a few times. V usage is TRBV20-1 and J usage is TRBJ1-2, with 9 bases fitting TRBD1. Per germline, CDR1 DFQATT and CDR2 SNEGSKA (reference sequence). The CDR3 extends over 13 amino acids. V lost 6 bases, J lost 5 bases, and 7 bases stayed unmatched. The CDR3 DNA is TGCAGTGCCGAGGCCGGGACAGGGTATGGCTACACCTTC. Protein product: CSAEAGTGYGYTF.

This clonotype was counted a few times. V and J are TRBV24-1 and TRBJ1-2, with D perhaps matching TRBD1 (6 bases). The V and J ends lost 6 bases and 0 bases respectively, with 16 bases between them. Germline CDR1 reads KGHDR; CDR2 reads SFDVKD. This CDR3 contains 16 residues. This CDR3 is CATSPGPDRPNYGYTF. The CDR3 nucleotides read TGTGCCACCAGTCCCGGTCCCGACAGGCCTAACTATGGCTACACCTTC.

The chain employs TRBV4-1 and TRBJ1-3, with unresolved D. With 1 base removed from V and 0 bases from J, the gap between germline ends came to 10 bases. Germline V lookup: CDR1 MGHRA, CDR2 YSYEKL. The CDR3 contains 16 residues. The CDR3 coding sequence is TGCGCCAGCAGCCAAGGCCCTGGGAACTCTGGAAACACCATATATTTT. It translates to CASSQGPGNSGNTIYF.

The rearrangement joins TRBV28 to TRBJ2-1; 8 nucleotides line up with TRBD1. V was clipped by 8 bases and J by 8 bases; unmatched bases: 11. Per germline, CDR1 MDHEN and CDR2 SYDVKM. The length of the CDR3 is 14 residues. In DNA form, the CDR3 reads TGTGCCAGCTCCGAACAGGGGGAAAGAGATGAGCAGTTCTTC. Its protein product is CASSEQGERDEQFF.

In this sample, this clonotype is large. The chain employs TRBV30 and TRBJ1-4; D call uncertain. Germline V gives CDR1 GTSNPN, CDR2 SVGIG (reference sequence). This CDR3 is 15 amino acids long. V shed 3 bases and J shed 0 bases, with 11 bases lying between them. The CDR3 bases are TGTGCCTGGAGCGAACGGACGCCAACTAATGAAAAACTGTTTTTT. This translates into CAWSERTPTNEKLFF.

This chain connects TRBV25-1 to TRBJ1-1, with no clear D. Germline CDR1 and CDR2: MGHDK and SYGVNS. CDR3 length: 11 residues. Between the trimmed V and J ends, which lost 2 bases and 2 bases, there was a span of 0 bases. The CDR3 bases are TGTGCCAGCAGTGAAAACACTGAAGCTTTCTTT. It yields the protein CASSENTEAFF.